This TCR beta chain was identified during a study of blood T cell repertoires in COVID-19. The overall study: Acute and convalescent COVID-19 samples came from the United States, Italy and Spain.

The CDR3 length is 15 residues. Between the trimmed V and J ends, which lost 0 bases and 3 bases, there was a span of 8 bases. Germline CDR1 reads SGHDN; CDR2 reads FVKESK. Assay: immunoSEQ multiplex PCR; the TCRdb copy retains only in-frame clones and omits some. The repertoire consists of approximately 32,000 clones, with about nine tenths occurring once and the leading ten covering over 12%. This clone showed up just a few times. This clonotype was obtained from a man in his sixties with active COVID-19. Input material: peripheral blood. The V call is TRBV14, the J call TRBJ2-2; perhaps TRBD1 as D (5 bases). CDR3 amino acids: CASSQESRDTGELFF. The CDR3 DNA follows: TGTGCCAGCAGCCAAGAGTCCAGGGACACCGGGGAGCTGTTTTTT. Full variable domain (missing parts from reference TRBV14 and TRBJ2-2): EAGVTQFPSHSVIEKGQTVTLRCDPISGHDNLYWYRRVMGKEIKFLLHFVKESKQDESGMPNNRFLAERTGGTYSTLKVQPAELEDSGVYFCASSQESRDTGELFFGEGSRLTVL.